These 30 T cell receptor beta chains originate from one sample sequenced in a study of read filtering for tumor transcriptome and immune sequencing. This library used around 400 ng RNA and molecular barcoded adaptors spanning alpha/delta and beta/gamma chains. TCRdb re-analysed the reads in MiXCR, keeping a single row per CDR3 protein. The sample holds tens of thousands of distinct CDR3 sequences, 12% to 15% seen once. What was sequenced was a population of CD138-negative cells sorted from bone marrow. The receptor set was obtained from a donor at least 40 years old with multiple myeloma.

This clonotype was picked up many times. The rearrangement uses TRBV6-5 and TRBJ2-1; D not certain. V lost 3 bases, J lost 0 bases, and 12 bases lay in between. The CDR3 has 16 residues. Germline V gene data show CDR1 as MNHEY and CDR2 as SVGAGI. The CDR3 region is CASSYDIWASYNEQFF. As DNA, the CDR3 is TGTGCCAGCAGTTATGATATTTGGGCCTCCTACAATGAGCAGTTCTTC.

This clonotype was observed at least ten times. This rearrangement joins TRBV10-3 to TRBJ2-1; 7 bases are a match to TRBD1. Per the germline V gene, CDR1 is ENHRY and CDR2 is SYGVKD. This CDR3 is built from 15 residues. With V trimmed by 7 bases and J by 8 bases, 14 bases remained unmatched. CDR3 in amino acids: CAINMGTARPDEQFF. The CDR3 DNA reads TGTGCCATCAATATGGGGACAGCACGGCCGGATGAGCAGTTCTTC.

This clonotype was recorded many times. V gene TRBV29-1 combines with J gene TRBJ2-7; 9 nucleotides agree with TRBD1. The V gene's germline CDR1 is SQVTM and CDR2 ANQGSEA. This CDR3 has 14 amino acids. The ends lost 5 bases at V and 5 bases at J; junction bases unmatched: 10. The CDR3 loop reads CSVTSGQGINEQYF. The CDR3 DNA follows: TGCAGCGTTACTTCGGGACAGGGTATCAACGAGCAGTACTTC.

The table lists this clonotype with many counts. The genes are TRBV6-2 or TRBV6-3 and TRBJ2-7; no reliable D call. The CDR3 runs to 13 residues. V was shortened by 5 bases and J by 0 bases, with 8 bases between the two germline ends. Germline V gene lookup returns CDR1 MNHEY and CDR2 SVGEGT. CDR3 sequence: CASSRGYSYEQYF. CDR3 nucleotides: TGTGCCAGCAGTAGAGGTTACTCCTACGAGCAGTACTTC.

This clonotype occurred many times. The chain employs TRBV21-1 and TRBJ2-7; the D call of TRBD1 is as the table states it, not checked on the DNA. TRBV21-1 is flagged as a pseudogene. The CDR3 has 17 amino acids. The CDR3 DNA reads TGTGCCAGCAGCAAAGGGGGCGGAAGCGGGAACTCCTACGAGCAGTACTTC. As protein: CASSKGGGSGNSYEQYF.

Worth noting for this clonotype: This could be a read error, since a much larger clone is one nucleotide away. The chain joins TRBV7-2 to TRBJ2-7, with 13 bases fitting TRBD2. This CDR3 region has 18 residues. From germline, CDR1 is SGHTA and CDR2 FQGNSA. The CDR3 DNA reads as TGTGCCTGCAGCCGGACTAGCGGGAGCCCCGGTAGCTCCTACGAGCAGTACTTC. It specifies CACSRTSGSPGSSYEQYF.

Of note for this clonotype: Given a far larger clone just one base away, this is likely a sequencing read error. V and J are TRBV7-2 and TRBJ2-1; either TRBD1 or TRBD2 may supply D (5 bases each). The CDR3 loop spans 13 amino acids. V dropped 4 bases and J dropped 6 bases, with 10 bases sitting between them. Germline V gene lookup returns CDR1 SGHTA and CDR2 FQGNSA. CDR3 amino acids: CASSSGAVNEQFF. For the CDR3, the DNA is TGTGCCAGCAGCTCCGGGGCAGTCAATGAGCAGTTCTTC.

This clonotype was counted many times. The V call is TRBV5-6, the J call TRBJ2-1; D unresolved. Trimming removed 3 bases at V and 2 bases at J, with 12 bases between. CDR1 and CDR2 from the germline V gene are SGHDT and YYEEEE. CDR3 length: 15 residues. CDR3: CASSSLTSPYNEQFF. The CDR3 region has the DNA TGTGCCAGCAGCTCACTGACCTCACCCTACAATGAGCAGTTCTTC.

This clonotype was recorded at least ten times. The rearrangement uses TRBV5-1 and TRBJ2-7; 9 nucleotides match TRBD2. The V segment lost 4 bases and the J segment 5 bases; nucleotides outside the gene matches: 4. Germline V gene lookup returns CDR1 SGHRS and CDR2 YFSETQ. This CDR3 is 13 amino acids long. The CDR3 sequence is CASSAGTSNEQYF. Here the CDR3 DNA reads TGCGCCAGCAGCGCAGGGACTAGCAACGAGCAGTACTTC. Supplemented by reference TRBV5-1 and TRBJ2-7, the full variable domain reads KAGVTQTPRYLIKTRGQQVTLSCSPISGHRSVSWYQQTPGQGLQFLFEYFSETQRNKGNFPGRFSGRQFSNSRSEMNVSTLELGDSALYLCASSAGTSNEQYFGPGTRLTVT.

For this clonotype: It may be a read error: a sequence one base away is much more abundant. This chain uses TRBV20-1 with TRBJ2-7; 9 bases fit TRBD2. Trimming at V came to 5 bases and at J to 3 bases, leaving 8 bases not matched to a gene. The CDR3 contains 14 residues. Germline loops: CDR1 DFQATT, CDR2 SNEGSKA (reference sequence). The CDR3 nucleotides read TGCAGTGCTGGTGGACTAGCGTCCTTCTACGAGCAGTACTTC. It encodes CSAGGLASFYEQYF.

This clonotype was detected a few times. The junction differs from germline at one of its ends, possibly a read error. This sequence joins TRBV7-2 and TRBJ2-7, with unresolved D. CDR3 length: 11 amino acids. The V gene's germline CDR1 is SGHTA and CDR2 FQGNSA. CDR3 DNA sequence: TGTGCCCGCAGCCCGGCCTACGAGCAGTACTTC. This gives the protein CARSPAYEQYF.

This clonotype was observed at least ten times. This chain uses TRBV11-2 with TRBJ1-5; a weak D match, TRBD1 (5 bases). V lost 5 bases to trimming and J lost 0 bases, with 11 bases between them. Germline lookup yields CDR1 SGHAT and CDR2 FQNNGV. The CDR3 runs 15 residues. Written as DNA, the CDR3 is TGTGCCAGCAGCGCCGGACAAGATAGCAATCAGCCCCAGCATTTT. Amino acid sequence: CASSAGQDSNQPQHF.

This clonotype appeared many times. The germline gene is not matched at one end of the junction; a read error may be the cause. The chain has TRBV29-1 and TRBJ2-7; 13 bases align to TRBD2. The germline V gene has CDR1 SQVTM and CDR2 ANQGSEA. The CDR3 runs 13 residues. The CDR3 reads CSVEDPLAGGPSF. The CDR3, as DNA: TGCAGCGTTGAAGATCCACTAGCGGGAGGGCCGTCCTTC.

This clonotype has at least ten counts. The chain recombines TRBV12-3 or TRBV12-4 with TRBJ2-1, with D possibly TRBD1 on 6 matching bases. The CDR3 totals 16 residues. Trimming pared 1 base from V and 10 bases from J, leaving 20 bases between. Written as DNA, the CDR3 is TGTGCCAGCAGTTTAGATCAGGGGCGGGCTGGGGGCGAGCAGTTCTTC. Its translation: CASSLDQGRAGGEQFF.

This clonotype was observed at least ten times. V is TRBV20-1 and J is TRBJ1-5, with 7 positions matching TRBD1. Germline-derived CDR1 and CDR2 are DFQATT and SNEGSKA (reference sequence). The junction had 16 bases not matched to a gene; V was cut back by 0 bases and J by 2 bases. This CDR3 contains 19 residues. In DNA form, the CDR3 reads TGCAGTGCTAGAGACCTGACAGGGTCGGGCCTAGAAGGCAATCAGCCCCAGCATTTT. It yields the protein CSARDLTGSGLEGNQPQHF.

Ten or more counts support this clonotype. The CDR3 reads CSASFVGFDQPQHF. Written as DNA, the CDR3 is TGCAGTGCTAGTTTCGTGGGCTTCGATCAGCCCCAGCATTTT. V gene TRBV20-1 combines with J gene TRBJ1-5; D is unresolved. Per germline, CDR1 DFQATT and CDR2 SNEGSKA (reference sequence). There are 14 residues in the CDR3. The V end was cut by 3 bases, the J end by 5 bases, with 14 bases between.

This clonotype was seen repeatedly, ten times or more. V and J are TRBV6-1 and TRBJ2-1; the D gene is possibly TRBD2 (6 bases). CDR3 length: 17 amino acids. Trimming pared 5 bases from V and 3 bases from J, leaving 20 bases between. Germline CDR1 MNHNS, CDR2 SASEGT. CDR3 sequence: CASSFSRPGLYYNEQFF. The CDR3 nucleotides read TGTGCCAGCAGTTTCTCTCGGCCGGGACTTTACTACAATGAGCAGTTCTTC.

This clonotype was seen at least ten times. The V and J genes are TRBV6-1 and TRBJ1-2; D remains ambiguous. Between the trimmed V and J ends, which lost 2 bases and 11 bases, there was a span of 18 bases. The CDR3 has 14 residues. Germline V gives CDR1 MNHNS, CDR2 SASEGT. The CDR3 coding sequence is TGTGCCAGCAGTGAACGCGGTCTCATCCCGTCATACACCTTC. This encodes CASSERGLIPSYTF.

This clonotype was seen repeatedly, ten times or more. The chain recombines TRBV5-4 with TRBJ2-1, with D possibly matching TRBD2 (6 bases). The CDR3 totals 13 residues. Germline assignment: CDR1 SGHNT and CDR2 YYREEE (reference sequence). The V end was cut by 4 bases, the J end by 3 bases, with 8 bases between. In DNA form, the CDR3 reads TGTGCCAGCAGCCTGGACTACTACAATGAGCAGTTCTTC. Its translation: CASSLDYYNEQFF.

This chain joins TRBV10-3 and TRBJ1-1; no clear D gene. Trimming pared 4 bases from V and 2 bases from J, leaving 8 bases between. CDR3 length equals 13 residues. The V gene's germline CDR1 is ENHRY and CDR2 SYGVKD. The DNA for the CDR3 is TGTGCCATCAGTGCCGGACCCAACACTGAAGCTTTCTTT. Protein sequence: CAISAGPNTEAFF.

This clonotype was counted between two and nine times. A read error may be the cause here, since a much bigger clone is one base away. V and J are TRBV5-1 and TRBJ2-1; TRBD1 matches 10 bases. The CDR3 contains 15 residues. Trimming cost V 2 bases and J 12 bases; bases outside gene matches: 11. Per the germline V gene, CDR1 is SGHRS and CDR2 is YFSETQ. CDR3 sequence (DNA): TGCGCCAGCAGCTTCCGGGACAGGGGAATCGATGTGCAGTTCTTC. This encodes CASSFRDRGIDVQFF.

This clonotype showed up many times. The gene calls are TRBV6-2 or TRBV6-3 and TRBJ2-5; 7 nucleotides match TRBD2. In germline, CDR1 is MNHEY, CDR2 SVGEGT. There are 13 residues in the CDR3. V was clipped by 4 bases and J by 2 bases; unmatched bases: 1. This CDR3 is CASSSSGQETQYF. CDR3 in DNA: TGTGCCAGCAGTTCTAGCGGTCAAGAGACCCAGTACTTC.

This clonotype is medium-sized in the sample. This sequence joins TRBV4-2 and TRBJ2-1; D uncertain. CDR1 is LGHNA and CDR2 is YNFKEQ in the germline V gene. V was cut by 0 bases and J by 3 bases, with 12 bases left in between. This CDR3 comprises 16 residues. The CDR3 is CASSQDYPQNYNEQFF. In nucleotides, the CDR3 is TGTGCCAGCAGCCAAGATTATCCCCAAAACTACAATGAGCAGTTCTTC.

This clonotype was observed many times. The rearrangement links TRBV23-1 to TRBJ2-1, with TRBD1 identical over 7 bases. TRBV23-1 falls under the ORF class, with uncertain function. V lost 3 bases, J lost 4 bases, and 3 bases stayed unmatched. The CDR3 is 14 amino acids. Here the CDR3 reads CASSHGQVYNEQFF. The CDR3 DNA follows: TGCGCCAGCAGTCACGGACAGGTTTACAATGAGCAGTTCTTC.

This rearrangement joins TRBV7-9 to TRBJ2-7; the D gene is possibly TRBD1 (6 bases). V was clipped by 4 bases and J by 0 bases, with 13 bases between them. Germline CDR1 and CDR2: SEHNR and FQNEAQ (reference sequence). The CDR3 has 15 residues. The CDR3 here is CASSSDRITSYEQYF. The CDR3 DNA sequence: TGTGCCAGCAGCTCGGACAGAATAACCTCCTACGAGCAGTACTTC.

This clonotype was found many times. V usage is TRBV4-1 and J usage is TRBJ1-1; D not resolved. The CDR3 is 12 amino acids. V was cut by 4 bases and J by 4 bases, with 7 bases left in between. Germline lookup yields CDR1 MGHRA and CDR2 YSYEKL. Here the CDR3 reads CASSRPGTEAFF. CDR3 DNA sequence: TGCGCCAGCAGCCGTCCGGGCACTGAAGCTTTCTTT.

CDR3 loop: CSARQTGTYNEQFF. DNA for the CDR3: TGCAGTGCTAGACAAACAGGGACCTACAATGAGCAGTTCTTC. This chain uses TRBV20-1 with TRBJ2-1, with a possible D match to TRBD1 (6 bases). This CDR3 contains 14 residues. CDR1 is DFQATT, CDR2 SNEGSKA, per germline (reference sequence). V was shortened by 2 bases and J by 2 bases, with 10 bases between the two germline ends.

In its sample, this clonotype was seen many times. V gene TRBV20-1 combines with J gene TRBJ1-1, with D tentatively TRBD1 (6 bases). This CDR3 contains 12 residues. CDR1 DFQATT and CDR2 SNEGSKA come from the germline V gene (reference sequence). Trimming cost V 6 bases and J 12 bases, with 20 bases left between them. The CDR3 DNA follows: TGCAGTGCAACCGACAGGTCTCACCCCCCTTTCTTT. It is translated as CSATDRSHPPFF.

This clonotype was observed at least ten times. The CDR3 spells CASSPQGVETQYF. CDR3 DNA sequence: TGTGCCAGCAGCCCACAGGGCGTAGAGACCCAGTACTTC. V and J are TRBV6-1 and TRBJ2-5, with a tentative D call TRBD1 (6 bases). Per germline, CDR1 MNHNS and CDR2 SASEGT. The ends were cut back, 6 bases at V and 4 bases at J, with 12 bases in the middle. The CDR3 has 13 amino acids.

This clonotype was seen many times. The CDR3 nucleotides are TGTGCCAGCAGCTGGACTAGCGGCCAACCCTACGAGCAGTACTTC. This translates into CASSWTSGQPYEQYF. The rearrangement joins TRBV7-2 to TRBJ2-7, with 10 positions matching TRBD2. The V gene's germline CDR1 is SGHTA and CDR2 FQGNSA. The length of the CDR3 is 15 residues. Germline trimming cut 4 bases from V and 2 bases from J; bases unmatched to any gene: 5.